This is a list of T cell receptor beta chains from one sample in a study of cytomegalovirus exposure and HLA in healthy donors. Sequencing used immunoSEQ multiplex PCR; TCRdb keeps in-frame clones, though not all of them. The sample records 120,000 or so clones, roughly two thirds being singletons. The specimen sequenced was PBMCs. Source of these receptors: a man aged 25-40 years in good health and CMV-seropositive. Each CDR3 is given with its conserved first and last residue. The D gene is left open where the match is weak. Clone size is stated in some rows and not others, as once, few, many or a class when expanded.

J	size	V	D	DNA	CDR3
TRBJ2-3	NA	TRBV5-1	NA	TGCGCCAGCAGCTTGGGCTACCCCACAGATACGCAGTATTTT	CASSLGYPTDTQYF
TRBJ1-1	few	TRBV18	TRBD1	TGTGCCAGCTCACCATCTCGGGACAGGAACACTGAAGCTTTCTTT	CASSPSRDRNTEAFF
TRBJ2-2	NA	TRBV5-5	TRBD2	TGTGCCAGCAGCTTGGTTACTAGCGGGATCCTGAACACCGGGGAGCTGTTTTTT	CASSLVTSGILNTGELFF
TRBJ2-1	NA	TRBV27	TRBD2	TGTGCCAGCAGTCCCTCGGGAGGGCGGCAGTTCTTC	CASSPSGGRQFF
TRBJ2-7	NA	TRBV5-6	TRBD1	TGTGCCAGCAGCTTGGCTGGACAGGGGGCCCACGAGCAGTACTTC	CASSLAGQGAHEQYF
TRBJ2-1	few	TRBV7-9	NA	TGTGCCAGCAGCTCCCCCCCACAAGGGGTCAATGAGCAGTTCTTC	CASSSPPQGVNEQFF
TRBJ2-5	NA	TRBV11-2	NA	TGTGCCAGCAGCCGGGACATAATAGAGACCCAGTACTTC	CASSRDIIETQYF
TRBJ2-5	NA	TRBV7-9	TRBD1	TGTGCCAGCAGCTGGGGACAGACGGAACAAGAGACCCAGTACTTC	CASSWGQTEQETQYF
TRBJ2-7	NA	TRBV6-5	TRBD2	TGTGCCAGCAACAAGGGGGGACTAGCGTACGAGCAGTACTTC	CASNKGGLAYEQYF
TRBJ2-1	NA	TRBV6-5	TRBD2	TGTGCCAGCAGTTACGGCGGGAGGGTGAATGAGCAGTTCTTC	CASSYGGRVNEQFF
TRBJ1-2	NA	TRBV5-6	NA	TGTGCCAGCAGCGCCGACAGGTACTATGGCTACACCTTC	CASSADRYYGYTF
TRBJ1-1	NA	TRBV4-1	NA	TGCGCCAGCAGCCAGACAGGTTTGAACACTGAAGCTTTCTTT	CASSQTGLNTEAFF
TRBJ2-3	NA	TRBV5-1	NA	TGCGCCAGCAGCTTGTTGCAGGGCAGAATAGATACGCAGTATTTT	CASSLLQGRIDTQYF
TRBJ2-5	NA	TRBV5-8	TRBD1	TGTGCCAGCAGCCGGGACAGGGGAAATCCCGCCCAGTACTTC	CASSRDRGNPAQYF
TRBJ1-1	few	TRBV28	TRBD1	TGTGCCAGCAGACGGGACAGGTATGAAGCTTTCTTT	CASRRDRYEAFF
TRBJ1-2	NA	TRBV5-6	NA	TGTGCCAGCAGCTTGGCTTCCGGGACACTCTATGGCTACACCTTC	CASSLASGTLYGYTF
TRBJ2-7	NA	TRBV5-1	NA	TGCGCCAGCAGCTTGATAACAGGGAGGGAACAATGGTCCTACGAGCAGTACTTC	CASSLITGREQWSYEQYF
TRBJ2-5	NA	TRBV9	TRBD2	TGTGCCAGCAGCGTAGCTTCTAGCGGGAGAAACCAACAGACCCAGTACTTC	CASSVASSGRNQQTQYF
TRBJ2-1	NA	TRBV5-6	NA	TGTGCCAGCAGCTCGACAGGGAGGAATGAGCAGTTCTTC	CASSSTGRNEQFF
TRBJ2-7	NA	TRBV2	TRBD1	TGTGCCAGCAATGGACAGGGGGCGAGGAACGAGCAGTACTTC	CASNGQGARNEQYF
TRBJ2-7	NA	TRBV9	NA	TGTGCCAGCAGCGTCGGACTAACCTACGAGCAGTACTTC	CASSVGLTYEQYF
TRBJ2-7	NA	TRBV9	TRBD1	TGTGCCAGCAGCACAGAGGGGGCCTCCTACGAGCAGTACTTC	CASSTEGASYEQYF
TRBJ2-4	NA	TRBV9	NA	TGTGCCAGCAGCGCCCATGACGGGTTCCTAGGCGTTCAGTACTTC	CASSAHDGFLGVQYF
TRBJ1-3	NA	TRBV6-5	NA	TGTGCCAGCAGGCCCCGGGACTTCTCCGGAAACACCATATATTTT	CASRPRDFSGNTIYF
TRBJ2-5	NA	TRBV5-6	TRBD1	TGTGCCAGCAGCAGGGACAGGGTAGAGACCCAGTACTTC	CASSRDRVETQYF